This T cell receptor (beta chain) was recovered during a study of control samples from healthy donors and cancer patients. This clone was seen once. CDR1 and CDR2 from the germline V gene are KGHDR and SFDVKD. The CDR3 totals 15 residues. The V and J ends lost 3 bases and 4 bases, in that order; junction bases with no gene match: 4. Assay used: immunoSEQ multiplex PCR; TCRdb lists only in-frame clones, some missing. The repertoire holds roughly 170,000 clones, 90% to 95% seen once, with about 1.6% in the top ten. V is TRBV24-1 and J is TRBJ1-2; 10 bases line up with TRBD1. Sample: blood. The sequence derives from a man aged 18 to 29 in good health. The CDR3 DNA sequence: TGTGCCACCAGTGATGGTCGGGACAGGGGCTATGGCTACACCTTC. This sequence encodes CATSDGRDRGYGYTF.